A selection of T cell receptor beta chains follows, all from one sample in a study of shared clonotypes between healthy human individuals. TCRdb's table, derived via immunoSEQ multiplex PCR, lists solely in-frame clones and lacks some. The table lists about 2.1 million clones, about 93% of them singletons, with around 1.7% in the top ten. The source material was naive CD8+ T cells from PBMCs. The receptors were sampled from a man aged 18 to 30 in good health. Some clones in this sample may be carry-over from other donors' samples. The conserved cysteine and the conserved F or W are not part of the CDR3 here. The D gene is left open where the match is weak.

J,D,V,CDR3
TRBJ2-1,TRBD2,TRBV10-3,AIRKPSAGETWGNEQF
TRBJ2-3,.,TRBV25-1,ASSEVGSTDTQY
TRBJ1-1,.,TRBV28,ASSLRGASTEAF
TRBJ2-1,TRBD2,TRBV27,ASSLRAGGPYNEQF
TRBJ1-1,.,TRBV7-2,ASSLGYATEAF
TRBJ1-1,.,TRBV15,ATSRAQGSNTEAF
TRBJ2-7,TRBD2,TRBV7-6,ASSFWAGGQYEQY
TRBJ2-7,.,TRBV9,ASSVGRDTSYEQY
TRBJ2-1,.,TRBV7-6,ASSLDTLSYNEQF
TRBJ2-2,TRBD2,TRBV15,ATKARTSWATGELF
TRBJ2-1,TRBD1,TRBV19,ASNTWSGQGKNNEQF
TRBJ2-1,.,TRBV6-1,ASSVTGWNEQF
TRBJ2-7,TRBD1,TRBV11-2,ASSLAAGQGTTEQY
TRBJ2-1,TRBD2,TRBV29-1,SVEDFSGTSSYNEQF
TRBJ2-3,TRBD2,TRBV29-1,SVKTSGIRSSTDTQY
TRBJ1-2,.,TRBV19,ASRARDQWVLYGYT
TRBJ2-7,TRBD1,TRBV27,ASSKPGQGFYEQY
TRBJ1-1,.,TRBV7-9,ASSLGEGFLNTEAF
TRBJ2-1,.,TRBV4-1,ASSPSPTLGGAHYNEQF
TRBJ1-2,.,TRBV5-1,ASSFDTGNNYGYT
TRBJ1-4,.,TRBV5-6,ASSLDSIGEKLF
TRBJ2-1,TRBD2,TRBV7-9,ASSPLAGAYNEQF
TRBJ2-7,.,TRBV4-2,ASSQAAGAGENEQY
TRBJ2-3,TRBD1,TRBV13,ASSPWGDRGLLSTDTQY
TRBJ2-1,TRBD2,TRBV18,ASSDPGTSGYNEQF
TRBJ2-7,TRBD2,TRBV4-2,ASSQGLAYEQY
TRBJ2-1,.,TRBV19,ASSMDGSSYNEQF